This T cell receptor (beta chain) was retrieved from a study of T cells after yellow fever vaccination. Findings and caveats of the study: The CD4 compartment and the CD8 compartment contained a small share of clonotypes in common.

TCRdb reprocessed the 5' RACE reads with MiXCR, giving one entry per CDR3 protein. The sample includes about 250,000 distinct CDR3 sequences, 3.6% of them seen just once. In germline, CDR1 is SGHTA, CDR2 FQGNSA. The germline V and J ends were trimmed by 4 bases and 5 bases, with 13 bases remaining between them. The CDR3 runs 14 residues. This clonotype was observed many times. Its target is not known. The source was PBMCs, collected 15 days after the yellow fever booster vaccination. This TCR was sampled from a man aged 18 to 30 who received the YFV17D yellow fever vaccine. V is TRBV7-2 and J is TRBJ2-3, with TRBD2 as a possible D gene (5 bases). The CDR3 DNA follows: TGTGCCAGCAGCTCCCTGGGAGTGAGAGATACGCAGTATTTT. It translates to CASSSLGVRDTQYF.